Sequencing of this T cell receptor (beta chain) was carried out in a study of cytomegalovirus exposure and HLA in healthy donors. Overall study: Researchers previously reported finding 100 million or so unique TCR beta sequences from roughly 200 million T cells.

Primers for the PCR totalled 60 Vbeta and 13 Jbeta. The protocol was immunoSEQ multiplex PCR, while the TCRdb copy is restricted to in-frame clones and leaves out a portion. The table records about 210,000 clones, 75% to 85% of them present only once. CDR1 SEHNR and CDR2 FQNEAQ come from the germline V gene (reference sequence). The CDR3 has 16 residues. Of note for this clone: Its cognate antigen is unknown. A read error may account for a junction end that differs from germline.

Overall study results and limits: Reports indicate that TCR beta sequences accurately predicted the HLA-A and HLA-B alleles of most subjects.

The sequence was obtained from a male donor in good health and CMV-seropositive. This chain joins TRBV7-9 and TRBJ1-2; tentative D call: TRBD1 (5 bases). The material sequenced was PBMCs. The CDR3 DNA sequence: TGTTCCAGCAGCCGTCAGGTCGGGGGGGACTTCTATGGCTACACCTTC. Its protein is CSSSRQVGGDFYGYTF.